The source of this T cell receptor (beta chain) is a study of cytomegalovirus exposure and HLA in healthy donors. Broader study findings: According to an earlier analysis, most TCR beta V segments yielded productive rearrangements about 87% or about 30% of the time. Presence/absence comparisons presumed near-even sequencing depth among donors. CMV serostatus stood as the only immune exposure information on hand.

The PCR made use of 60 Vbeta and 13 Jbeta primers. The table came from immunoSEQ multiplex PCR; TCRdb's copy has only in-frame clones and leaves some out. This sample has fewer than 50,000 clones, with under 70% found just once. Germline V lookup: CDR1 SEHNR, CDR2 FQNEAQ (reference sequence). The CDR3 runs to 14 residues. V shed 8 bases and J 8 bases; nucleotides not matched to a gene: 9. The sample holds a few counts of this clone. Its antigen is as yet unknown. These donors counted as nominally healthy when sampled, but unrecorded immune exposures were likely. Sequencing was carried out using PBMCs. This receptor was identified in a man aged 55 to 70 in good health and CMV-seropositive. The chain carries TRBV7-9 and TRBJ2-1; 10 nucleotides align to TRBD2. CDR3 residues: CASRRSSGSYEQFF. In DNA, the CDR3 is TGTGCCAGCCGAAGGTCTAGCGGGAGCTATGAGCAGTTCTTC.